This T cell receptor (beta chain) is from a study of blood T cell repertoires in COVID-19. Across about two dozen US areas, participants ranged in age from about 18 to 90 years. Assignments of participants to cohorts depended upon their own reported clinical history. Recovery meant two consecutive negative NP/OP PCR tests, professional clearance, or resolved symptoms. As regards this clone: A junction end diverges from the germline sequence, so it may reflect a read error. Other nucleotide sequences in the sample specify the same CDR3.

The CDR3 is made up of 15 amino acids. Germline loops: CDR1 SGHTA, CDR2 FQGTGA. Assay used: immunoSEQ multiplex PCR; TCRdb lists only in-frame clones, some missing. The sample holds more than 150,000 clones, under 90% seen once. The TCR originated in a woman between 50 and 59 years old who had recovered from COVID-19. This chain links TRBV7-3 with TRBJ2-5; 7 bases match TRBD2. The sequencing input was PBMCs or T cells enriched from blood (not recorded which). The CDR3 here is CASSLTGGRWETQYF. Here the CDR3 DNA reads TGCGCCAGCAGCTTAACCGGGGGGAGGTGGGAGACCCAGTACTTC.